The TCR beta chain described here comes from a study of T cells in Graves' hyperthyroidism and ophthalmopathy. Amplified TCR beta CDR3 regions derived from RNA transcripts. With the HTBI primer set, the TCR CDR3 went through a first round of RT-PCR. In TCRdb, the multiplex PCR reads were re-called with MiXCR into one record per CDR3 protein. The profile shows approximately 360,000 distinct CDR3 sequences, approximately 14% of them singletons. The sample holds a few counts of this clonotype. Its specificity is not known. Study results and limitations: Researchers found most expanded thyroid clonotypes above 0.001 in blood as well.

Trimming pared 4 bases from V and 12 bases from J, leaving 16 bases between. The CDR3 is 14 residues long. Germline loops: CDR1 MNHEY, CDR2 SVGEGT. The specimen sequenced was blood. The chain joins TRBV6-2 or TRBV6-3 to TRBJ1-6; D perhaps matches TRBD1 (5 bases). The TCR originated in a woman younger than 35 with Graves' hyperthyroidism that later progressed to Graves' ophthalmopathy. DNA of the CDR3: TGTGCCAGCAGTTGGATGGGGACCGATAGACCCCTCCACTTT. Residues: CASSWMGTDRPLHF.